Sequencing of this TCR beta chain was carried out in a study of OX40 agonist ivuxolimab in advanced cancers. Study background: Every patient in dose escalation had hepatocellular carcinoma, melanoma, renal cell or head and neck cancer. Findings and limits, study-wide: Among T cells, CD8+ cells averaged more expanded clones than CD4+ cells. Low clonal expansion, among the lowest seen, marked partial responders at 0.1-3.0 mg/kg. At 0.1 to 3.0 mg/kg, clonal expansion of CD4+ and CD8+ blood T cells had occurred by week 6.

The table came from immunoSEQ multiplex PCR; TCRdb's copy has only in-frame clones and leaves some out. Here the sample spans 78,000 or so clones, 92% being singletons. Notes on this clone: Its antigen is still unknown.

Per germline, CDR1 ENHRY and CDR2 SYGVKD. V shed 4 bases, J shed 2 bases, and the junction held 3 bases outside the gene matches. The CDR3 totals 14 residues. The TCR sequence derives from an adult with an advanced solid tumor such as melanoma, head and neck, liver or kidney cancer. The sample in question was CD4+ or CD8+ T cells sorted from blood, obtained in a trial of the OX40 agonist ivuxolimab. V gene TRBV10-3 combines with J gene TRBJ2-7, with 9 bases lining up with TRBD1. CDR3 sequence (DNA): TGTGCCATCAGTGCCCGGGACAGGGCCTACGAGCAGTACTTC. It translates to CAISARDRAYEQYF.